These 5 T cell receptor beta chains were sequenced from one sample in a study of T cell clonality in common variable immunodeficiency. TCRdb keeps only in-frame clones here, not all; method: immunoSEQ multiplex PCR. This repertoire holds around 39,000 clones, and none appear only once. Sequencing input: peripheral blood mononuclear cells. These receptors all stem from a person aged 18 to 75 in good health.

The table lists this clone with many counts. The read is 3 residues too short to cover the CDR3 end, so that end is filled in from the germline J gene. The genes are TRBV19 and TRBJ2-2; a possible D gene is TRBD2 (5 bases). The CDR3 is 15 residues long. Between the trimmed V and J ends, which lost 5 bases and 0 bases, there was a span of 10 bases. Germline values: CDR1 LNHDA, CDR2 SQIVND (reference sequence). The DNA read from the CDR3 is TGTGCCAGTAGTTGGACTCTCGCGAACACCGGGGAG. As protein: CASSWTLANTGE. The whole CDR3 protein reads CASSWTLANTGELFF.

As concerns this clone: Read sequence stops 3 residues before the CDR3 end, and the germline J gene provides the missing end. The chain employs TRBV29-1 and TRBJ1-2; 9 nucleotides agree with TRBD1. Germline V CDR1 and CDR2: SQVTM, ANQGSEA. This CDR3 has 15 residues. The sequenced CDR3 bases are TGCAGCGTGAGGGGGGCACAGGGGGCTGTTTGGGGC. It translates to CSVRGAQGAVWG. The CDR3, in full, reads CSVRGAQGAVWGYTF.

Many counts were recorded for this clone. The read comes to an end 3 residues before the CDR3 does, leaving the germline J gene to fill in the end. This sequence joins TRBV5-1 and TRBJ1-2, with 7 bases matching TRBD1. Germline CDR1 SGHRS, CDR2 YFSETQ. V was pared by 3 bases and J by 6 bases, with 11 bases of the junction left unmatched. The CDR3 extends over 15 amino acids. CDR3 bases read: TGCGCCAGCAGCTACTCCGGGACAGAGGAGGATGGC. It specifies CASSYSGTEEDG. The entire CDR3 protein is CASSYSGTEEDGYTF. Full variable domain (remainder filled in from reference TRBV5-1 and TRBJ1-2): KAGVTQTPRYLIKTRGQQVTLSCSPISGHRSVSWYQQTPGQGLQFLFEYFSETQRNKGNFPGRFSGRQFSNSRSEMNVSTLELGDSALYLCASSYSGTEEDGYTFGSGTRLTVV.

In this sample, this clone turned up many times. Read coverage stops 3 residues before the CDR3 terminus; the germline J gene supplies the remainder. The J gene is TRBJ2-5, the V gene TRBV7-9; TRBD2 matches at 7 bases. This CDR3 is built from 14 residues. With V trimmed by 1 base and J by 4 bases, 3 bases remained unmatched. Germline lookup yields CDR1 SEHNR and CDR2 FQNEAQ (reference sequence). CDR3 sequence reads: CASSLVGLSETQYF. The CDR3 bases that were read are TGTGCCAGCAGCTTAGTGGGACTATCAGAGACC.

The table lists this clone with many counts. The missing CDR3 end, 3 residues past where the read stops, is filled in from the germline J gene. The chain joins TRBV11-2 to TRBJ2-7; TRBD1 matches 9 bases. Germline CDR1 is SGHAT and CDR2 is FQNNGV. After removal of 4 bases from V and 3 bases from J, the junction contained 7 bases not matched to a gene. The CDR3 spans 15 residues. The CDR3 spells CASSSIRQGGYEQYF. The sequenced CDR3 bases are TGTGCCAGCAGCTCCATTCGACAGGGGGGCTACGAG.